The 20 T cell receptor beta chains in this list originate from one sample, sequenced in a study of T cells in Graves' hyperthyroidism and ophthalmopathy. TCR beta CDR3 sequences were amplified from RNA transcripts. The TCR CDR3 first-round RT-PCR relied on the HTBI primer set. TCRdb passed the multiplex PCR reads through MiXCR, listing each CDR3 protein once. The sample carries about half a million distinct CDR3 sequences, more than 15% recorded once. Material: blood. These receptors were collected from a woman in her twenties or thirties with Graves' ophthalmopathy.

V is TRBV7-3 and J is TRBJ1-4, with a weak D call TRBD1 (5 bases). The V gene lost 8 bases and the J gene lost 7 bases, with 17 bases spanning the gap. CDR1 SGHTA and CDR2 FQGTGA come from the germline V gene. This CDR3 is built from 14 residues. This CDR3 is CASQPQDSFEKLFF. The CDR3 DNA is TGTGCCAGCCAACCACAAGACAGCTTTGAAAAACTGTTTTTT.

Here the CDR3 reads CASSLTGTSGHNEQFF. CDR3 sequence (DNA): TGTGCCAGCAGCTTAACCGGGACTAGCGGTCACAATGAGCAGTTCTTC. The chain employs TRBV7-3 and TRBJ2-1; 11 bases are shared with TRBD2. The V segment lost 0 bases and the J segment 5 bases; nucleotides outside the gene matches: 3. CDR1 SGHTA and CDR2 FQGTGA come from the germline V gene. This CDR3 is 16 amino acids long.

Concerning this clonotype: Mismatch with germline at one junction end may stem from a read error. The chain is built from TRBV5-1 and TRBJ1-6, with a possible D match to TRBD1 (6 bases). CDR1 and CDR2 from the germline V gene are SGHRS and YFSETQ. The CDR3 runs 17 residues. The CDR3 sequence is CASSFGQSSSHNSPLHF. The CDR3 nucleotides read TGCGCCAGCAGCTTCGGACAGTCGAGCTCCCATAATTCACCCCTCCACTTT. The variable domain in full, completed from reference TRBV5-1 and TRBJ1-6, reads KAGVTQTPRYLIKTRGQQVTLSCSPISGHRSVSWYQQTPGQGLQFLFEYFSETQRNKGNFPGRFSGRQFSNSRSEMNVSTLELGDSALYLCASSFGQSSSHNSPLHFGNGTRLTVT.

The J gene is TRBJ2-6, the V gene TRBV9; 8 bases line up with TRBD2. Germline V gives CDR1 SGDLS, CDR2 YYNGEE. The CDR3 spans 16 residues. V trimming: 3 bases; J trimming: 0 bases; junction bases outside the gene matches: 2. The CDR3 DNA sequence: TGTGCCAGCAGCGCGCGGGGGGACTCTGGGGCCAACGTCCTGACTTTC. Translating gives CASSARGDSGANVLTF.

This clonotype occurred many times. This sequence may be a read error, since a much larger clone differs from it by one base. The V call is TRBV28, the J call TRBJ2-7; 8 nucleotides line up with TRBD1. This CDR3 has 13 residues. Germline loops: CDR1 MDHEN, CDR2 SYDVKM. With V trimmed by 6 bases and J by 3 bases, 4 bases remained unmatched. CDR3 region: CASRPGTGYEQYF. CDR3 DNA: TGTGCCAGCAGACCCGGGACAGGCTACGAGCAGTACTTC.

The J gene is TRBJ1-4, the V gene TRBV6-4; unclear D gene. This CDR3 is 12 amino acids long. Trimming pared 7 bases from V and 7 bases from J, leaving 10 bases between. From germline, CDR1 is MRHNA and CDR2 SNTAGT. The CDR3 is CASIRRVEKLFF. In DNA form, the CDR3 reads TGTGCCAGCATCCGCCGGGTTGAAAAACTGTTTTTT.

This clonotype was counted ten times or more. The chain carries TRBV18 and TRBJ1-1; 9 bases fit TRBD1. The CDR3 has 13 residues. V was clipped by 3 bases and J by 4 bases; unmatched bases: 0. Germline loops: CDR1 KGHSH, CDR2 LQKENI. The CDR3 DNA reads TGTGCCAGCTCACCGGGACAGGGCACTGAAGCTTTCTTT. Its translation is CASSPGQGTEAFF.

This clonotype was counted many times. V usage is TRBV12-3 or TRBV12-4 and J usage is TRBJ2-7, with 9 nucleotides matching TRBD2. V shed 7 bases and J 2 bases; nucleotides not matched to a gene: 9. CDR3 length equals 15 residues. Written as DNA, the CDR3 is TGTGCCAGCACCCTAGGGGCTAGCGGGGCCTACGAGCAGTACTTC. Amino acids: CASTLGASGAYEQYF.

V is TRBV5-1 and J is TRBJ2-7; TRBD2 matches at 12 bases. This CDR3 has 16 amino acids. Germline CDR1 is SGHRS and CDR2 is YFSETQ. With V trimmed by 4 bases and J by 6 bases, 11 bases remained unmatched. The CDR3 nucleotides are TGCGCCAGCAGCGAGATGACTAGCGGGAGCCAGGGCGAGCAGTACTTC. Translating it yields CASSEMTSGSQGEQYF.

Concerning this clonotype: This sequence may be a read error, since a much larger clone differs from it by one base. The CDR3 region is CTSSFTPGTRYNEQFF. The CDR3 DNA reads as TGTACCAGCAGCTTCACGCCCGGGACTAGATACAATGAGCAGTTCTTC. The V gene is TRBV7-3, the J gene TRBJ2-1; 8 bases match TRBD2. The CDR3 is 16 residues long. CDR1 and CDR2 (germline): SGHTA, FQGTGA.

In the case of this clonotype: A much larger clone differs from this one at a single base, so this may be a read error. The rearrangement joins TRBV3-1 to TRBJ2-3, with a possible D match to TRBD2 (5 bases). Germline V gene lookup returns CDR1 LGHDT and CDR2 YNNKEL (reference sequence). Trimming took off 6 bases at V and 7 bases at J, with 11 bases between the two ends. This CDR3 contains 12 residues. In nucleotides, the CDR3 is TGTGCCAGCAGTAGGACTGACTATACGCAGTATTTT. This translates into CASSRTDYTQYF.

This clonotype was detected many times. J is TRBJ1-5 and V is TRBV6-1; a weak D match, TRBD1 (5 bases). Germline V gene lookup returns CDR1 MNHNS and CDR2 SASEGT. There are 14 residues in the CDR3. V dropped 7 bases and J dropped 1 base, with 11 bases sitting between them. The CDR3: CASIIDRSNQPQHF. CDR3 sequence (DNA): TGTGCCAGCATTATTGACAGAAGCAATCAGCCCCAGCATTTT.

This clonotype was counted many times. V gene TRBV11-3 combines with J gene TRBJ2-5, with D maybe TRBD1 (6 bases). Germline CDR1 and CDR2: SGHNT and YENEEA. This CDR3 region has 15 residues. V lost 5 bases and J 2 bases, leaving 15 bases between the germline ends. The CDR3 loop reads CASSLTGIRQETQYF. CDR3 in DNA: TGTGCCAGCAGCCTTACAGGGATCCGTCAAGAGACCCAGTACTTC.

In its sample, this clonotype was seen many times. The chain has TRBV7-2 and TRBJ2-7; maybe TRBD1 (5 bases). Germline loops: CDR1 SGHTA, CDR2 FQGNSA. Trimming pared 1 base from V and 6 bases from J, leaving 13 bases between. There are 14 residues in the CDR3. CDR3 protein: CASSLGGQNSEQYF. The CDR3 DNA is TGTGCCAGCAGCTTAGGGGGCCAAAATTCCGAGCAGTACTTC.

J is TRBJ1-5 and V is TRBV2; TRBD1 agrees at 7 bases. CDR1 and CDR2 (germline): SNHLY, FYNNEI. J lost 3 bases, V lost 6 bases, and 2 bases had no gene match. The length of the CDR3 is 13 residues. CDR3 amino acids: CASRGQSNQPQHF. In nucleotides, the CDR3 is TGTGCCAGCAGGGGACAGTCCAATCAGCCCCAGCATTTT. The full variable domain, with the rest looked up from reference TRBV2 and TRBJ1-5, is EPEVTQTPSHQVTQMGQEVILRCVPISNHLYFYWYRQILGQKVEFLVSFYNNEISEKSEIFDDQFSVERPDGSNFTLKIRSTKLEDSAMYFCASRGQSNQPQHFGDGTRLSIL.

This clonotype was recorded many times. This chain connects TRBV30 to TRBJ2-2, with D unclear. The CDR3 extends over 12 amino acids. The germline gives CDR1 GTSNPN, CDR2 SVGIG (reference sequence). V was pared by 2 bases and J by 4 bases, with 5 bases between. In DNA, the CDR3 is TGTGCCTGGAGTTTAGTCACCGGGGAGCTGTTTTTT. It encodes CAWSLVTGELFF.

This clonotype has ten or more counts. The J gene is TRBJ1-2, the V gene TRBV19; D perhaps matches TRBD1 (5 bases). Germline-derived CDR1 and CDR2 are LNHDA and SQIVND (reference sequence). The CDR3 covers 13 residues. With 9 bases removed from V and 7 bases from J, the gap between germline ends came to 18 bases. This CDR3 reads CASGRGGERGYTF. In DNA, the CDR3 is TGTGCCAGCGGACGGGGAGGGGAGCGTGGCTACACCTTC. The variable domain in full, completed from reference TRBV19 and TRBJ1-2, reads DGGITQSPKYLFRKEGQNVTLSCEQNLNHDAMYWYRQDPGQGLRLIYYSQIVNDFQKGDIAEGYSVSREKKESFPLTVTSAQKNPTAFYLCASGRGGERGYTFGSGTRLTVV.

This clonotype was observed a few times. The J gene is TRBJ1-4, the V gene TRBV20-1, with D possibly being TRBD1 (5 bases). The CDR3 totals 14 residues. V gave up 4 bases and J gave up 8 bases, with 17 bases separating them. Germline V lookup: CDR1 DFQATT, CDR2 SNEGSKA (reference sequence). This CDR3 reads CSATSWAGKEKLFF. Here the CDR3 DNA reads TGCAGTGCTACCTCTTGGGCAGGGAAGGAAAAACTGTTTTTT.

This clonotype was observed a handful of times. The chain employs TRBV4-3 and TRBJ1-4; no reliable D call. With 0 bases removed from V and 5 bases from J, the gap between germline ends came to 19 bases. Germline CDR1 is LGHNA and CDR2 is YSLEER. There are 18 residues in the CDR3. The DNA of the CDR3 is TGCGCCAGCAGCCAAGAGCTTCGGCAGCGAAGGGAGAATGAAAAACTGTTTTTT. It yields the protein CASSQELRQRRENEKLFF.

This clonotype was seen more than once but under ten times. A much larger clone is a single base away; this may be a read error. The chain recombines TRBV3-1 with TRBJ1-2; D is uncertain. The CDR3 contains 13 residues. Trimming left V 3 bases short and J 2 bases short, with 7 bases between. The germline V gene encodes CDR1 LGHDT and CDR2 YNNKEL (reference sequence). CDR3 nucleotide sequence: TGTGCCAGCAGCCAGAGGGAGAACTATGGCTACACCTTC. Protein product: CASSQRENYGYTF.